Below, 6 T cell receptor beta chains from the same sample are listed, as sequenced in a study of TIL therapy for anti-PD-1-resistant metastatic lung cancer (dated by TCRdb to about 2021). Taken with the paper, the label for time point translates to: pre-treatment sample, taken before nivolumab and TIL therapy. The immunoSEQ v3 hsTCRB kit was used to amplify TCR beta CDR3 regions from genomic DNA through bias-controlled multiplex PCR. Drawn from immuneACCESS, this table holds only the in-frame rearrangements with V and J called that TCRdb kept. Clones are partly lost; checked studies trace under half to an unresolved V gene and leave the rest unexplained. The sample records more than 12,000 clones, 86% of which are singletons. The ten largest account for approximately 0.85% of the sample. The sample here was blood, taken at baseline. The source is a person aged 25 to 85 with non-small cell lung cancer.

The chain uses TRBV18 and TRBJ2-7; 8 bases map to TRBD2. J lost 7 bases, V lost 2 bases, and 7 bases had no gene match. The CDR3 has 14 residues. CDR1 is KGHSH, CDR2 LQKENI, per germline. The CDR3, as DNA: TGTGCCAGCTCACCAACGGGAGGGGTGTGGGAGCAGTACTTC. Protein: CASSPTGGVWEQYF.

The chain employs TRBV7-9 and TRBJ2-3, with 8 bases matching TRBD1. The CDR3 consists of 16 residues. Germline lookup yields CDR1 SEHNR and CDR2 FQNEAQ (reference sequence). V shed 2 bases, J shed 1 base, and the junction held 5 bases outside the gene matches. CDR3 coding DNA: TGTGCCAGCAGCTTAAGGCGACAGGGGCGCACAGATACGCAGTATTTT. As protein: CASSLRRQGRTDTQYF. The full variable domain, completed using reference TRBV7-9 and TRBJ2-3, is DTGVSQNPRHKITKRGQNVTFRCDPISEHNRLYWYRQTLGQGPEFLTYFQNEAQLEKSRLLSDRFSAERPKGSFSTLEIQRTEQGDSAMYLCASSLRRQGRTDTQYFGPGTRLTVL.

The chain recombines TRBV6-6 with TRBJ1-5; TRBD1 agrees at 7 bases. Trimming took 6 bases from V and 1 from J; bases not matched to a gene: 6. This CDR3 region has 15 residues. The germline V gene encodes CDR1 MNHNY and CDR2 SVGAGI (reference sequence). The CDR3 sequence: CASRQGERSNQPQHF. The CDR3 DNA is TGTGCCAGCAGGCAGGGGGAGCGGAGCAATCAGCCCCAGCATTTT.

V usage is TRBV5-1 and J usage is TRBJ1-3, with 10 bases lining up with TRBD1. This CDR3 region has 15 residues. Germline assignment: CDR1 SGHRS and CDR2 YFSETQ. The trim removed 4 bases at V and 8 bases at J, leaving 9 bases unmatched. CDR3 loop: CASSPGTGDRYTIYF. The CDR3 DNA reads TGCGCCAGCAGCCCCGGGACAGGGGATCGTTACACCATATATTTT.

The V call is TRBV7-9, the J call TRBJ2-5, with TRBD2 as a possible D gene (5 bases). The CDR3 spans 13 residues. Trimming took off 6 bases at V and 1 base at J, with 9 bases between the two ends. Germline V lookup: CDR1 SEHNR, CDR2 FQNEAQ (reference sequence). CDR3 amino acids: CASRNSAQETQYF. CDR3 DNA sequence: TGTGCCAGCAGGAATAGCGCCCAAGAGACCCAGTACTTC.

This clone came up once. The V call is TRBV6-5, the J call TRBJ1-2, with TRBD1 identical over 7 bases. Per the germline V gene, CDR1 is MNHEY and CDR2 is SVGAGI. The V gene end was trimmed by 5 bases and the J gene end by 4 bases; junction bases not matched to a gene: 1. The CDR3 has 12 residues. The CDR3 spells CASSRQGYGYTF. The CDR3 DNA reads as TGTGCCAGCAGTAGACAGGGCTATGGCTACACCTTC.